These 24 T cell receptor beta chains originate from one sample sequenced in a study of blood T cell repertoires in COVID-19. Method: immunoSEQ multiplex PCR; TCRdb's copy keeps in-frame clones and lacks some. The data contain some 110,000 clones, roughly 90% of them singletons. The specimen sequenced was peripheral blood. The source of these receptors is a human donor in a cohort sampled during active COVID-19.

This clone was counted once. The chain joins TRBV3-1 (or the pseudogene TRBV3-2) to TRBJ2-2; tentatively, D is TRBD2 (6 bases). Trimming cost V 2 bases and J 4 bases, with 17 bases left between them. This CDR3 contains 17 residues. In germline, CDR1 is LGHDT, CDR2 YNNKEL (reference sequence). The CDR3 coding sequence is TGTGCCAGCAGCCAACCCATGTCTGCCGGGAGCACCGGGGAGCTGTTTTTT. Amino acids: CASSQPMSAGSTGELFF.

CDR3 amino acids: CSVGISGVPGDTQYF. CDR3 coding DNA: TGCAGCGTTGGTATTAGCGGGGTGCCGGGTGATACGCAGTATTTT. V is TRBV29-1 and J is TRBJ2-3, with 8 nucleotides matching TRBD2. Trimming took 4 bases from V and 6 from J; bases not matched to a gene: 12. This CDR3 region has 15 residues. Germline CDR1 is SQVTM and CDR2 is ANQGSEA.

This chain links TRBV6-6 with TRBJ2-7; TRBD2 aligns across 8 bases. The CDR3 length is 15 residues. The ends lost 2 bases at V and 2 bases at J; junction bases unmatched: 5. CDR1 is MNHNY and CDR2 is SVGAGI in the germline V gene (reference sequence). The CDR3 region is CASSYGAGGTYEQYF. CDR3 in DNA: TGTGCCAGCAGTTACGGGGCGGGGGGTACCTACGAGCAGTACTTC.

This chain joins TRBV6-5 and TRBJ2-2; TRBD1 might be the D (6 bases). In germline, CDR1 is MNHEY, CDR2 SVGAGI. V lost 5 bases to trimming and J lost 5 bases, with 6 bases between them. The CDR3 is 12 residues long. Here the CDR3 reads CASSTGTGELFF. The CDR3 coding sequence is TGTGCCAGCAGTACAGGGACCGGGGAGCTGTTTTTT.

The chain is built from TRBV11-3 and TRBJ2-1; tentatively, D is TRBD1 (6 bases). V was trimmed by 3 bases and J by 8 bases, leaving 17 bases between them. CDR1 SGHNT and CDR2 YENEEA come from the germline V gene. There are 15 residues in the CDR3. In DNA, the CDR3 is TGTGCCAGCAGCTTCCTAGGGGCTCAGGGGTATGAGCAGTTCTTC. Its protein product is CASSFLGAQGYEQFF.

The gene calls are TRBV28 and TRBJ1-1; the D is unclear. The V gene's germline CDR1 is MDHEN and CDR2 SYDVKM. This CDR3 comprises 14 residues. V was trimmed by 5 bases and J by 6 bases, leaving 16 bases between them. For the CDR3, the DNA is TGTGCCAGCAGTCCGGCCATAAGCGGGGCTGAAGCTTTCTTT. Amino acid sequence: CASSPAISGAEAFF.

The chain recombines TRBV7-8 with TRBJ1-2, with 7 bases lining up with TRBD1. J lost 7 bases, V lost 5 bases, and 4 bases had no gene match. Germline lookup yields CDR1 SGHVS and CDR2 FQNEAQ. The CDR3 covers 12 residues. The CDR3 bases are TGTGCCAGCAGCCAGGACAGGCGTGGCTACACCTTC. It translates to CASSQDRRGYTF.

On this clone: The junction departs from the called germline gene at one end, perhaps through a read error. This chain uses TRBV7-2 with TRBJ2-3; 14 nucleotides agree with TRBD2. Germline V gene sequence: CDR1 SGHTA, CDR2 FQGNSA. CDR3 length: 19 amino acids. The CDR3 region is CAGSFRGLAGDGYSDTQYF. The CDR3 nucleotides read TGTGCCGGCAGCTTTCGGGGACTAGCGGGAGATGGGTATTCAGATACGCAGTATTTT.

In nucleotides, the CDR3 is TGTGCCAGCAGCCCCTGGGGGGGTCAGGACGAGCAGTACTTC. This codes for CASSPWGGQDEQYF. The chain links TRBV7-9 to TRBJ2-7; TRBD2 matches at 7 bases. Germline V gives CDR1 SEHNR, CDR2 FQNEAQ (reference sequence). The V segment lost 5 bases and the J segment 5 bases; nucleotides outside the gene matches: 9. This CDR3 contains 14 residues.

The CDR3 sequence is CASSLVVSGNREQFF. DNA of the CDR3: TGCGCCAGCAGCTTGGTAGTTAGCGGGAATAGGGAGCAGTTCTTC. This rearrangement joins TRBV5-1 to TRBJ2-1; 8 nucleotides align to TRBD2. In germline, CDR1 is SGHRS, CDR2 YFSETQ. J gave up 10 bases and V 0 bases, and 9 bases lay outside the gene matches. This CDR3 is 15 amino acids long.

V is TRBV5-1 and J is TRBJ1-4; the match to TRBD1 covers 7 bases. The CDR3 is 19 amino acids. Trimming at V came to 3 bases and at J to 0 bases, leaving 14 bases not matched to a gene. Germline CDR1 is SGHRS and CDR2 is YFSETQ. CDR3 in DNA: TGCGCCAGCAGCTCAACAGGGGCGGACACAGTCACAACTAATGAAAAACTGTTTTTT. It yields the protein CASSSTGADTVTTNEKLFF.

The chain couples TRBV27 to TRBJ2-1, with 7 bases matching TRBD1. V lost 7 bases, J lost 4 bases, and 13 bases stayed unmatched. Germline loops: CDR1 MNHEY, CDR2 SMNVEV (reference sequence). This CDR3 region has 16 residues. The CDR3 reads CASTPTLGQVYNEQFF. In DNA form, the CDR3 reads TGTGCCAGCACCCCAACCCTCGGACAGGTGTACAATGAGCAGTTCTTC.

The gene calls are TRBV5-1 and TRBJ2-2; 11 bases align to TRBD1. V lost 4 bases, J lost 4 bases, and 9 bases stayed unmatched. Looked up from germline, CDR1 is SGHRS and CDR2 is YFSETQ. This CDR3 spans 17 amino acids. This CDR3 is CASSQRTGGVRTGELFF. Here the CDR3 DNA reads TGCGCCAGCAGCCAAAGGACAGGGGGCGTTCGCACCGGGGAGCTGTTTTTT.

This sequence joins TRBV12-3 or TRBV12-4 and TRBJ2-7; possibly TRBD2 for D (6 bases). Trimming removed 2 bases from V and 5 bases from J, with 10 bases in between. The CDR3 loop spans 13 amino acids. Written as DNA, the CDR3 is TGTGCCAGCAGTTTATTACTAGCTAACGAGCAGTACTTC. Translation gives CASSLLLANEQYF.

The chain is built from TRBV19 and TRBJ1-1; D unresolved. Germline-derived CDR1 and CDR2 are LNHDA and SQIVND (reference sequence). The V end was cut by 1 base, the J end by 4 bases, with 13 bases between. The CDR3 length is 15 residues. This CDR3 is CASSIGIGFLTEAFF. For the CDR3, the DNA is TGTGCCAGTAGTATAGGAATCGGTTTCCTCACTGAAGCTTTCTTT.

This chain uses TRBV2 with TRBJ2-3; 7 bases agree with TRBD1. Germline CDR1 SNHLY, CDR2 FYNNEI. There are 15 residues in the CDR3. The trim removed 9 bases at V and 2 bases at J, leaving 11 bases unmatched. CDR3 residues: CASGGRGTVTDTQYF. The CDR3 DNA sequence: TGTGCCAGTGGGGGTAGGGGGACAGTCACAGATACGCAGTATTTT.

The chain uses TRBV5-1 and TRBJ1-2; D is unresolved. This CDR3 contains 13 residues. Looked up from germline, CDR1 is SGHRS and CDR2 is YFSETQ. The V end was cut by 7 bases, the J end by 0 bases, with 10 bases between. The CDR3 here is CASADWPNYGYTF. The CDR3 coding sequence is TGCGCCAGCGCAGACTGGCCTAACTATGGCTACACCTTC.

The J gene is TRBJ1-1, the V gene TRBV19; D is perhaps TRBD1 (6 bases). CDR1 and CDR2 from the germline V gene are LNHDA and SQIVND (reference sequence). This CDR3 comprises 17 residues. V was trimmed by 3 bases and J by 0 bases, leaving 17 bases between them. In DNA, the CDR3 is TGTGCCAGTAGTATCGACTCAGGGGTAAGAATGAACACTGAAGCTTTCTTT. It translates to CASSIDSGVRMNTEAFF.

V gene TRBV6-5 combines with J gene TRBJ1-6; perhaps TRBD1 as D (6 bases). V lost 6 bases and J 13 bases, leaving 19 bases between the germline ends. The CDR3 covers 14 residues. Germline V gene lookup returns CDR1 MNHEY and CDR2 SVGAGI. This CDR3 reads CASRRTELKAPLHF. The CDR3 nucleotides are TGTGCCAGCAGGAGGACAGAGCTTAAAGCTCCCCTCCACTTT.

The chain recombines TRBV7-9 with TRBJ2-7; 8 bases are shared with TRBD1. V trimming: 1 base; J trimming: 0 bases; junction bases outside the gene matches: 5. The germline V gene encodes CDR1 SEHNR and CDR2 FQNEAQ (reference sequence). The CDR3 has 16 amino acids. CDR3 sequence (DNA): TGTGCCAGCAGCTTAGTTGGGACAGGCCTCTCCTACGAGCAGTACTTC. Its translation is CASSLVGTGLSYEQYF. Using reference TRBV7-9 and TRBJ2-7 for the parts outside the CDR3, the full variable domain is DTGVSQNPRHKITKRGQNVTFRCDPISEHNRLYWYRQTLGQGPEFLTYFQNEAQLEKSRLLSDRFSAERPKGSFSTLEIQRTEQGDSAMYLCASSLVGTGLSYEQYFGPGTRLTVT.

This chain links TRBV23-1 with TRBJ1-5; D gene ambiguous. TRBV23-1 has ORF status, its function being uncertain. The CDR3 is 16 amino acids. V was shortened by 0 bases and J by 0 bases, with 9 bases between the two germline ends. The DNA for the CDR3 is TGCGCCAGCAGTCAATCGTTGAGGGATAGCAATCAGCCCCAGCATTTT. It codes for CASSQSLRDSNQPQHF.

The chain has TRBV6-5 and TRBJ2-5, with D perhaps TRBD2 (6 bases). Germline V gene sequence: CDR1 MNHEY, CDR2 SVGAGI. The CDR3 contains 13 residues. With 6 bases removed from V and 4 bases from J, the gap between germline ends came to 12 bases. DNA for the CDR3: TGTGCCAGCAGCAAAGAGGGAGGAGAGACCCAGTACTTC. It is translated as CASSKEGGETQYF.

This chain connects TRBV3-1 (or the pseudogene TRBV3-2) to TRBJ1-2; possible D gene TRBD1, 6 bases. CDR3 length equals 12 residues. Germline V gene sequence: CDR1 LGHDT, CDR2 YNNKEL (reference sequence). Trimming took 10 bases from V and 8 from J, leaving 17 bases between them. The DNA of the CDR3 is TGTGCCACCACTAGCGGGGGCCGCGGCTACACCTTC. Encoded protein: CATTSGGRGYTF.

The CDR3 protein is CASSLSYGYTF. CDR3 bases: TGTGCCAGTAGTCTTAGCTATGGCTACACCTTC. This chain joins TRBV19 and TRBJ1-2, with D unclear. The CDR3 sequence is 11 residues long. V was trimmed by 5 bases and J by 4 bases, leaving 5 bases between them. In germline, CDR1 is LNHDA, CDR2 SQIVND (reference sequence).